The subject of this entry is one TCR beta chain. This specimen comes from a study of blood T cell repertoires in COVID-19. Across the whole study: COVID-19 samples from acute and convalescent phases originated in the United States, Italy and Spain. T cells, B-cell-depleted T cells, or PBMCs provided the cDNA or gDNA that served as material.

Assay used: immunoSEQ multiplex PCR; TCRdb lists only in-frame clones, some missing. The sample has approximately 170,000 clones, 84% seen once. CDR3 length: 17 residues. The rearrangement joins TRBV21-1 to TRBJ1-5; the DNA was not used to check the table's D call, TRBD1. TRBV21-1 corresponds to a pseudogene. The sequence was obtained from a woman between 45 and 65 years old who had recovered from COVID-19. Material: PBMCs or T cells enriched from blood (not recorded which). The CDR3 coding sequence is TGTGCCAGCAGCAAAGAAGTCTCAGACAAGGTGGGTCAGCCCCAGCATTTT. It yields the protein CASSKEVSDKVGQPQHF.